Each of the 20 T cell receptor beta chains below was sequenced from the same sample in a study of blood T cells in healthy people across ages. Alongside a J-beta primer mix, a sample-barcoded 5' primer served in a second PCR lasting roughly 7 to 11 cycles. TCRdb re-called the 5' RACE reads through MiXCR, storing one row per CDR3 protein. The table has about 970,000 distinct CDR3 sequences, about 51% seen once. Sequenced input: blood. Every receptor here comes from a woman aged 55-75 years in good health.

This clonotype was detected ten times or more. This chain's CDR3 is CASSSGHSVSGANVLTF. Here the CDR3 DNA reads TGTGCCAGCAGCTCGGGACACTCGGTATCTGGGGCCAACGTCCTGACTTTC. The J gene is TRBJ2-6, the V gene TRBV7-9, with a tentative D call TRBD1 (6 bases). The germline V and J ends were trimmed by 4 bases and 1 base, with 14 bases remaining between them. Germline V gene lookup returns CDR1 SEHNR and CDR2 FQNEAQ (reference sequence). The CDR3 has 17 residues.

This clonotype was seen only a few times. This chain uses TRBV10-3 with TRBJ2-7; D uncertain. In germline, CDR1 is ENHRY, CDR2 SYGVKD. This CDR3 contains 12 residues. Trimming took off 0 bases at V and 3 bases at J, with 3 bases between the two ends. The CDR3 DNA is TGTGCCATCAGTGAGTCAAACTACGAGCAGTACTTC. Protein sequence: CAISESNYEQYF.

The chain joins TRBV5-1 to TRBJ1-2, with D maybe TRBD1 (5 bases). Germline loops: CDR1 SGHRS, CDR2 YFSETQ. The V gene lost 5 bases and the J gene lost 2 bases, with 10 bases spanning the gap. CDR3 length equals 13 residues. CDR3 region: CASREGRNYGYTF. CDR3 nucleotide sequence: TGCGCCAGCAGGGAGGGACGGAACTATGGCTACACCTTC.

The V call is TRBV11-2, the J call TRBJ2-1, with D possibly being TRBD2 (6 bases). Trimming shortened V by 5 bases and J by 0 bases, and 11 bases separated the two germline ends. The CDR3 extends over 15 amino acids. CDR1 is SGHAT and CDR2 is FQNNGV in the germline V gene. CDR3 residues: CASSRLVGSYNEQFF. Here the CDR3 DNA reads TGTGCCAGCAGCCGACTAGTAGGCTCCTACAATGAGCAGTTCTTC.

The CDR3 bases are TGTGCCATCAGGGAGCCAGGACTAGCGGGCACCGGGGAGCTGTTTTTT. Its translation is CAIREPGLAGTGELFF. The chain combines TRBV10-3 with TRBJ2-2, with TRBD2 identical over 11 bases. Germline V gene sequence: CDR1 ENHRY, CDR2 SYGVKD. V shed 6 bases, J shed 4 bases, and the junction held 7 bases outside the gene matches. The CDR3 extends over 16 amino acids.

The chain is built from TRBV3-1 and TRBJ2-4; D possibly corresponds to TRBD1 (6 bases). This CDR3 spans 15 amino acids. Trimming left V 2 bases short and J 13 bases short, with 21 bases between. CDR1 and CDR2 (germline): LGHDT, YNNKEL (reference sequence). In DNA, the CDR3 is TGTGCCAGCAGCCAATTTGGGCAGGGGCTCGGGGAGCAGTACTTC. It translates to CASSQFGQGLGEQYF.

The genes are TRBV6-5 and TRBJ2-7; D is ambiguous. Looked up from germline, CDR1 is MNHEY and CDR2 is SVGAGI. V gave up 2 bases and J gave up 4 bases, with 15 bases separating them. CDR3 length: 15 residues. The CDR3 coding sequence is TGTGCCAGCAGTTACCGACGTCCCCCGGAGTACGAGCAGTACTTC. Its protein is CASSYRRPPEYEQYF.

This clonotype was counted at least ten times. CDR3 nucleotide sequence: TGTGCCAGCAGCTTAGTGCGGGGCGAGCAGTACTTC. This sequence encodes CASSLVRGEQYF. The V and J genes are TRBV7-2 and TRBJ2-7; possibly TRBD2 for D (6 bases). CDR3 length: 12 residues. Germline CDR1 is SGHTA and CDR2 is FQGNSA. The V end lost 1 base, the J end lost 6 bases, and 7 bases lay between the germline ends.

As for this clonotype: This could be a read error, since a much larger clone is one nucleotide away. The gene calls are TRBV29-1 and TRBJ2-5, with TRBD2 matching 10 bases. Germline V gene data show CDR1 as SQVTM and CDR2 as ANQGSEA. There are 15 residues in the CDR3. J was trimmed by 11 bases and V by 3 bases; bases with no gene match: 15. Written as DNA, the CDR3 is TGCAGCGTTGAGGGAAGTAGCGGGAGGAACAATGAGCAGTACTTC. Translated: CSVEGSSGRNNEQYF.

In DNA, the CDR3 is TGCGCCAGCAGACCCACAGGGGGCGGGAGGGCTTTCTTT. It specifies CASRPTGGGRAFF. The chain links TRBV5-1 to TRBJ1-1; TRBD1 matches 9 bases. This CDR3 contains 13 residues. The germline CDR1 and CDR2 sequences are SGHRS and YFSETQ. V shed 5 bases and J 11 bases; nucleotides not matched to a gene: 10.

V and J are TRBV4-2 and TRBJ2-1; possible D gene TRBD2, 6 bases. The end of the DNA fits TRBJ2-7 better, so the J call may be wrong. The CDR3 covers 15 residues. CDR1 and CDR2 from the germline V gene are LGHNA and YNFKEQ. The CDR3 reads CASSQERRSRGEQYF. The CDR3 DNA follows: TGTGCCAGCAGCCAAGAGCGTCGGAGTCGGGGGGAGCAGTACTTC.

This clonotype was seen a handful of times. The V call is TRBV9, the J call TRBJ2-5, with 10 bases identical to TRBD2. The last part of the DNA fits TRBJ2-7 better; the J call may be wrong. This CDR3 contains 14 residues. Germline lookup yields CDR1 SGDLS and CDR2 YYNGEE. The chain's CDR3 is CASSGIAGGNEQYF. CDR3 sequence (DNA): TGTGCCAGCAGCGGGATAGCGGGAGGAAACGAGCAGTACTTC.

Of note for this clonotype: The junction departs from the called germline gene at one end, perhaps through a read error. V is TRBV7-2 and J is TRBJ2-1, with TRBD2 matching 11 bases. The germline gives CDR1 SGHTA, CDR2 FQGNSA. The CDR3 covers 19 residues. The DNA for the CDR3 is TGCGCCAGCAGCTCGATAGTCCTAGCGGGGGGTTCCTCCTACAATGAGCAGTTCTTC. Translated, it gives CASSSIVLAGGSSYNEQFF.

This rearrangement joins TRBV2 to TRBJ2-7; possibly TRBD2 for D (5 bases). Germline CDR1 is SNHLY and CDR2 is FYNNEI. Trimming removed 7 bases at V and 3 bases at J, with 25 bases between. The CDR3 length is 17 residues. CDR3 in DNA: TGTGCCAGCATTCGGACTCAGTCGGAAGGGTCTAACTACGAGCAGTACTTC. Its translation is CASIRTQSEGSNYEQYF.

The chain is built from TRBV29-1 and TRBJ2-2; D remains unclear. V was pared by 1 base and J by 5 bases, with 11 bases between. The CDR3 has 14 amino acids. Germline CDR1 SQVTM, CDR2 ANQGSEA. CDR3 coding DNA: TGCAGCGTTGAAGGGGTGGGGAAAACCGGGGAGCTGTTTTTT. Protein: CSVEGVGKTGELFF.

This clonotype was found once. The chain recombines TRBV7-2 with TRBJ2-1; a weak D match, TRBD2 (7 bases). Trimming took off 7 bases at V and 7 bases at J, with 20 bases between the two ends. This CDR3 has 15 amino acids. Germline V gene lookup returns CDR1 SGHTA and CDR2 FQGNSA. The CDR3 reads CASTPGGGAGNEQFF. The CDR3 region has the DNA TGTGCCAGCACTCCCGGGGGCGGAGCGGGGAATGAGCAGTTCTTC. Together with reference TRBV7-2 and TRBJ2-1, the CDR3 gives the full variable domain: GAGVSQSPSNKVTEKGKDVELRCDPISGHTALYWYRQSLGQGLEFLIYFQGNSAPDKSGLPSDRFSAERTGGSVSTLTIQRTQQEDSAVYLCASTPGGGAGNEQFFGPGTRLTVL.

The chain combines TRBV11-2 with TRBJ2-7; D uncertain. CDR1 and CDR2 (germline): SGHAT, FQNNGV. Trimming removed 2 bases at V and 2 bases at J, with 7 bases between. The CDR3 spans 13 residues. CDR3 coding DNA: TGTGCCAGCAGCTTAATACTCACCTACGAGCAGTACTTC. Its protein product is CASSLILTYEQYF.

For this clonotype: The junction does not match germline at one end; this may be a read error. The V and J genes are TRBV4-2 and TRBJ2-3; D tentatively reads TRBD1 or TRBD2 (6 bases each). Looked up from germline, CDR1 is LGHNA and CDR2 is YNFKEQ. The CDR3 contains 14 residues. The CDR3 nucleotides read TGTGCCAGCGGCCAGGGGACTAGCACAGATACGCAGTATTTT. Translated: CASGQGTSTDTQYF.

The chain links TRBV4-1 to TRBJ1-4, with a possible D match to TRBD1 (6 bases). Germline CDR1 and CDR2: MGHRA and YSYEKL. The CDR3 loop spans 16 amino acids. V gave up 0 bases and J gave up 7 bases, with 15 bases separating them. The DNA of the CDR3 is TGCGCCAGCAGCCAAGAGGGGGTCAGGGGTCGTGAAAAACTGTTTTTT. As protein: CASSQEGVRGREKLFF.

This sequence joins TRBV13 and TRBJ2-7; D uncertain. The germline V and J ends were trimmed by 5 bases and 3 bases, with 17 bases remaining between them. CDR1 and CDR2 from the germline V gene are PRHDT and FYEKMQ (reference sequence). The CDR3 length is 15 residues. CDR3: CASSLMGGINYEQYF. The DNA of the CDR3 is TGTGCCAGCAGCCTAATGGGTGGAATAAACTACGAGCAGTACTTC.